Below, one TCR beta chain is given with its context. Its antigen is still unknown. TCRdb's table, derived via immunoSEQ multiplex PCR, lists solely in-frame clones and lacks some. The sample consists of about 16,000 clones, roughly 87% of them appearing once. The data originate from a study of T cells after posttransplantation cyclophosphamide. Sampled 1 year posttransplant, controls received myeloablative marrow transplants, methotrexate and a calcineurin inhibitor. CDR1 is SGHRS and CDR2 is YFSETQ in the germline V gene. V shed 4 bases and J shed 1 base, with 12 bases lying between them. This CDR3 contains 14 residues. Regarding the study as a whole: After PTCy, TRB diversity resembled that of CNI/methotrexate controls. TRB overlap between skin or GI tissue T cells and blood was limited. Donor-recipient repertoire similarity was low at 1-2 months, rising over year one.

The input for sequencing was PBMCs, taken after an allogeneic stem cell transplant with a calcineurin inhibitor and methotrexate. The rearrangement links TRBV5-1 to TRBJ2-7; a weak D match, TRBD2 (6 bases). The TCR sequence derives from a male patient aged 50 to 60 who received an allogeneic stem cell transplant from an unrelated donor, was CMV-positive, and had chronic GVHD only. Some of these T cells may belong to the graft donor. CDR3 residues: CASSLRDFSYEQYF. DNA for the CDR3: TGCGCCAGCAGCCTACGGGACTTTTCCTACGAGCAGTACTTC.